This T cell receptor (beta chain) was captured in a study of T cells in Graves' hyperthyroidism and ophthalmopathy. Study findings and constraints: A median 6.5 months before onset, the model predicted ophthalmopathy. Blood also contained most expanded thyroid clonotypes above 0.001.

Amplification of TCR beta CDR3 regions used RNA as the template. The HTBI primer set served for first-round RT-PCR of the TCR CDR3. TCRdb processed the multiplex PCR reads anew with MiXCR; each CDR3 protein has one entry. The table records some 530,000 distinct CDR3 sequences, roughly 23% of them present only once. Germline loops: CDR1 DFQATT, CDR2 SNEGSKA (reference sequence). Trimming pared 3 bases from V and 0 bases from J, leaving 6 bases between. CDR3 length: 13 amino acids. Concerning this clonotype: What it recognizes is unknown.

The gene calls are TRBV20-1 and TRBJ2-1, with D unresolved. Sequencing was carried out using blood. This receptor was taken from a woman in her 70s with Graves' ophthalmopathy. CDR3 protein: CSASSRSYNEQFF. CDR3 DNA: TGCAGTGCTAGTAGCCGCTCCTACAATGAGCAGTTCTTC.